This T cell receptor (beta chain) comes out of a study of blood T cell repertoires in COVID-19. Study-level background: PBMCs, B-cell-depleted T cells, or T cells provided the cDNA or gDNA that made up the material.

The V end lost 5 bases, the J end lost 3 bases, and 12 bases lay between the germline ends. CDR1 and CDR2 (germline): LNHNV, YYDKDF (reference sequence). This CDR3 has 14 residues. Source study methods: Amplification with reference gene primers provided the estimates of nucleated cell counts. TCRdb's table, derived via immunoSEQ multiplex PCR, lists solely in-frame clones and lacks some. The DNA was the basis for D and trimming; V, J and clone size are from that table. Of under 200,000 clones listed, roughly 89% are singletons. The sample comprised peripheral blood. The source of this sequence is a man in his late teens or twenties with active or convalescent COVID-19. The V call is TRBV15, the J call TRBJ2-3; tentative D call: TRBD2 (5 bases). The CDR3 bases are TGTGCCACCAGCTGGAGGATTCATACAGATACGCAGTATTTT. It translates to CATSWRIHTDTQYF.